These 21 T cell receptor beta chains came from one sample sequenced in a study of OX40 agonist ivuxolimab in advanced cancers. Measured with immunoSEQ multiplex PCR; TCRdb has only the in-frame clones, and not every one. The table lists some 40,000 clones, more than 80% of them singletons. The sample here was CD4+ or CD8+ T cells sorted from blood, taken in a trial of the OX40 agonist ivuxolimab. These receptors all stem from an adult with an advanced solid tumor such as melanoma, head and neck, liver or kidney cancer.

This clone appeared a single time. The chain links TRBV5-1 to TRBJ1-1; 11 positions match TRBD1. V was pared by 0 bases and J by 1 base, with 5 bases of the junction left unmatched. CDR1 is SGHRS, CDR2 YFSETQ, per germline. This CDR3 comprises 17 residues. CDR3 protein: CASSLGTGGLENTEAFF. CDR3 in DNA: TGCGCCAGCAGCTTGGGGACAGGGGGCCTAGAGAACACTGAAGCTTTCTTT.

The sample holds one count of this clone. The rearrangement links TRBV19 to TRBJ1-1, with D possibly being TRBD1 (5 bases). Per the germline V gene, CDR1 is LNHDA and CDR2 is SQIVND (reference sequence). This CDR3 is built from 13 residues. The V end was cut by 6 bases, the J end by 9 bases, with 17 bases between. The CDR3 DNA reads as TGTGCCAGTAGCCCTGGCAGGGCCCGTCAAGCTTTCTTT. Translating gives CASSPGRARQAFF. The full variable domain, completed using reference TRBV19 and TRBJ1-1, is DGGITQSPKYLFRKEGQNVTLSCEQNLNHDAMYWYRQDPGQGLRLIYYSQIVNDFQKGDIAEGYSVSREKKESFPLTVTSAQKNPTAFYLCASSPGRARQAFFGQGTRLTVV.

This clone was counted a single time. The V call is TRBV10-2, the J call TRBJ2-7, with TRBD1 as a possible D gene (6 bases). Per the germline V gene, CDR1 is WSHSY and CDR2 is SAAADI. This CDR3 comprises 13 residues. The V gene lost 6 bases and the J gene lost 3 bases, with 12 bases spanning the gap. CDR3 in DNA: TGCGCCAGCAGATTTGGGGGCGGCTACGAGCAGTACTTC. Amino acids: CASRFGGGYEQYF.

The rearrangement uses TRBV5-5 and TRBJ2-1, with D possibly matching TRBD1 (5 bases). The CDR3 extends over 15 amino acids. Trimming shortened V by 0 bases and J by 6 bases, and 13 bases separated the two germline ends. Germline loops: CDR1 SGHKS, CDR2 YYEKEE (reference sequence). The CDR3 reads CASSLGQFEFNEQFF. Written as DNA, the CDR3 is TGTGCCAGCAGCTTGGGACAGTTTGAATTCAATGAGCAGTTCTTC.

The rearrangement joins TRBV7-9 to TRBJ2-3; perhaps TRBD2 as D (6 bases). CDR1 is SEHNR and CDR2 is FQNEAQ in the germline V gene (reference sequence). Trimming stripped 3 bases from V and 2 bases from J, with 12 bases between. The CDR3 spans 15 residues. DNA of the CDR3: TGTGCCAGCAGCTTGCGGGACTCATACACAGATACGCAGTATTTT. As protein: CASSLRDSYTDTQYF.

The chain uses TRBV29-1 and TRBJ2-3; D possibly corresponds to TRBD2 (6 bases). Germline CDR1 and CDR2: SQVTM and ANQGSEA. The CDR3 extends over 13 amino acids. V was cut by 7 bases and J by 2 bases, with 13 bases left in between. The CDR3 region is CSAIADSTDTQYF. DNA for the CDR3: TGCAGCGCAATAGCGGATTCCACAGATACGCAGTATTTT.

V is TRBV2 and J is TRBJ2-5; D perhaps matches TRBD2 (6 bases). V lost 0 bases to trimming and J lost 2 bases, with 13 bases between them. CDR3 length: 16 amino acids. Germline V CDR1 and CDR2: SNHLY, FYNNEI. Here the CDR3 DNA reads TGTGCCAGCAGTGAAGCGCGGGGATTTGGTCAAGAGACCCAGTACTTC. This codes for CASSEARGFGQETQYF. The whole variable domain, remainder taken from reference TRBV2 and TRBJ2-5, is EPEVTQTPSHQVTQMGQEVILRCVPISNHLYFYWYRQILGQKVEFLVSFYNNEISEKSEIFDDQFSVERPDGSNFTLKIRSTKLEDSAMYFCASSEARGFGQETQYFGPGTRLLVL.

The CDR3 nucleotides read TGTGCCAGCAGCCAAGGGCTGAGTGGCTACACCTTC. Protein product: CASSQGLSGYTF. The chain is built from TRBV14 and TRBJ1-2, with D unresolved. Trimming took off 1 base at V and 7 bases at J, with 7 bases between the two ends. Per the germline V gene, CDR1 is SGHDN and CDR2 is FVKESK. The CDR3 extends over 12 amino acids. The full variable domain, in which reference TRBV14 and TRBJ1-2 provide the parts outside the CDR3, is EAGVTQFPSHSVIEKGQTVTLRCDPISGHDNLYWYRRVMGKEIKFLLHFVKESKQDESGMPNNRFLAERTGGTYSTLKVQPAELEDSGVYFCASSQGLSGYTFGSGTRLTVV.

V gene TRBV7-9 combines with J gene TRBJ2-3; a possible D gene is TRBD2 (6 bases). CDR3 size: 17 residues. Germline CDR1 is SEHNR and CDR2 is FQNEAQ (reference sequence). V gave up 4 bases and J gave up 4 bases, with 21 bases separating them. The CDR3 bases are TGTGCCAGCAGCTCGCCTGGGGATCCCGGGGGAGCAGATACGCAGTATTTT. Translating gives CASSSPGDPGGADTQYF.

This clone was observed a handful of times. V is TRBV10-2 and J is TRBJ1-3; no clear D gene. This CDR3 is built from 15 residues. Per germline, CDR1 WSHSY and CDR2 SAAADI. V lost 2 bases, J lost 0 bases, and 8 bases lay in between. The CDR3 sequence: CASSEIAFSGNTIYF. In nucleotides, the CDR3 is TGCGCCAGCAGTGAGATTGCATTCTCTGGAAACACCATATATTTT.

The V gene is TRBV27, the J gene TRBJ2-1; D may be TRBD2 (6 bases). Germline V gene sequence: CDR1 MNHEY, CDR2 SMNVEV (reference sequence). V shed 4 bases and J shed 9 bases, with 13 bases lying between them. The CDR3 has 13 residues. CDR3 sequence reads: CASSSQTSSEQFF. The DNA for the CDR3 is TGTGCCAGCAGTTCTCAAACTAGCAGTGAGCAGTTCTTC.

The chain uses TRBV6-5 and TRBJ2-7, with D uncertain. V dropped 4 bases and J dropped 1 base, with 8 bases sitting between them. The CDR3 consists of 13 residues. Per germline, CDR1 MNHEY and CDR2 SVGAGI. Here the CDR3 DNA reads TGTGCCAGCAGTTTCACGGAGTCCTACGAGCAGTACTTC. It codes for CASSFTESYEQYF.

The V and J genes are TRBV27 and TRBJ2-7, with 10 bases identical to TRBD2. Germline loops: CDR1 MNHEY, CDR2 SMNVEV (reference sequence). The CDR3 is 14 residues long. Germline trimming cut 8 bases from V and 9 bases from J; bases unmatched to any gene: 13. The CDR3 DNA reads as TGTGCCAGCGGCGCTAGCGGGGGATTTGTCGGGCAGTACTTC. Its translation: CASGASGGFVGQYF.

The chain links TRBV6-1 to TRBJ1-5; no clear D. Trimming took 1 base from V and 1 from J, leaving 11 bases between them. CDR1 is MNHNS and CDR2 is SASEGT in the germline V gene. This CDR3 is built from 16 residues. CDR3 sequence reads: CASSEVGGKSNQPQHF. The CDR3 DNA sequence: TGTGCCAGCAGTGAAGTGGGAGGGAAGAGCAATCAGCCCCAGCATTTT.

The rearrangement links TRBV7-8 to TRBJ2-7, with D tentatively TRBD1 or TRBD2 (6 bases each). The germline gives CDR1 SGHVS, CDR2 FQNEAQ. The CDR3 has 15 residues. Trimming stripped 5 bases from V and 3 bases from J, with 17 bases between. CDR3 nucleotide sequence: TGTGCCAGCAGCGAATGGGGGGCGCCGGGCTACGAGCAGTACTTC. Encoded protein: CASSEWGAPGYEQYF.

The rearrangement links TRBV27 to TRBJ2-2; weak D call: TRBD2 (5 bases). This CDR3 is 16 amino acids long. CDR1 MNHEY and CDR2 SMNVEV come from the germline V gene (reference sequence). V lost 7 bases and J lost 5, with 20 bases in between. CDR3 protein: CASTPSAGERTGELFF. DNA of the CDR3: TGTGCCAGCACTCCCTCGGCTGGGGAGAGGACCGGGGAGCTGTTTTTT.

The chain couples TRBV10-2 to TRBJ2-1; 8 bases fit TRBD1. Trimming cost V 6 bases and J 4 bases; bases outside gene matches: 11. Germline-derived CDR1 and CDR2 are WSHSY and SAAADI. The CDR3 spans 16 residues. In DNA, the CDR3 is TGCGCCAGCAGCTGGGGCCTGGACAGGGATTACAATGAGCAGTTCTTC. Its translation: CASSWGLDRDYNEQFF.

The chain carries TRBV5-6 and TRBJ2-1, with 9 bases aligning to TRBD1. The CDR3 length is 12 residues. Germline V gives CDR1 SGHDT, CDR2 YYEEEE. The trim removed 3 bases at V and 11 bases at J, leaving 3 bases unmatched. The CDR3 DNA follows: TGTGCCAGCAGCTCGGGACAGGGTAAGCAGTTCTTC. Encoded protein: CASSSGQGKQFF.

The chain recombines TRBV2 with TRBJ1-4; D might be TRBD1 (5 bases). Germline CDR1 is SNHLY and CDR2 is FYNNEI. Trimming removed 8 bases at V and 9 bases at J, with 7 bases between. The CDR3 covers 10 residues. CDR3 sequence (DNA): TGTGCCAGCGGGGGTAAAAAACTGTTTTTT. Translating it yields CASGGKKLFF.

The gene calls are TRBV6-6 and TRBJ1-4; TRBD1 matches at 10 bases. This CDR3 is 13 amino acids long. The germline V gene has CDR1 MNHNY and CDR2 SVGAGI (reference sequence). Trimming cost V 7 bases and J 8 bases; bases outside gene matches: 4. The CDR3 protein is CASIRDRGEKLFF. The CDR3 nucleotides are TGTGCCAGCATCCGGGACAGGGGCGAAAAACTGTTTTTT.

The CDR3 DNA reads TGTGCCAGCAGCTTCCGGGACAGGGGCACCTACGAGCAGTACTTC. It specifies CASSFRDRGTYEQYF. The rearrangement links TRBV5-5 to TRBJ2-7; 10 positions match TRBD1. J gave up 2 bases and V 2 bases, and 4 bases lay outside the gene matches. Germline V CDR1 and CDR2: SGHKS, YYEKEE (reference sequence). CDR3 length: 15 residues.